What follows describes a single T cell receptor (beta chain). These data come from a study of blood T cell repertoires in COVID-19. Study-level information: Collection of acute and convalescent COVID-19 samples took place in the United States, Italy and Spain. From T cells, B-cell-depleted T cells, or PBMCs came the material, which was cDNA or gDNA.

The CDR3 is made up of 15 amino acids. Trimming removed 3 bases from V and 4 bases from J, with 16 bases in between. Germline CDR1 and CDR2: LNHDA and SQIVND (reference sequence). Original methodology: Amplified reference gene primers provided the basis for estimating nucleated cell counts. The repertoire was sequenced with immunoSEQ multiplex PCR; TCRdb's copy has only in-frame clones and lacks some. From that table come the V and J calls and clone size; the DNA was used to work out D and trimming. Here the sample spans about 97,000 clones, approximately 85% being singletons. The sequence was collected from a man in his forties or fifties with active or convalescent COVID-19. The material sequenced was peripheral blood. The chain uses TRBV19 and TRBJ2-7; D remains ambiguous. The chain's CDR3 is CASSMIGGYRYEQYF. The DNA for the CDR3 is TGTGCCAGTAGTATGATTGGCGGATACCGGTACGAGCAGTACTTC.